A single TCR beta chain is shown here with its context. This record comes from a study of blood T cell repertoires in COVID-19. The overall study: The analysed material was cDNA or gDNA that came from T cells, B-cell-depleted T cells, or PBMCs.

There are 19 residues in the CDR3. Unmatched junction bases numbered 10, after V lost 0 bases and J lost 1 base. Germline CDR1 reads LGHNA; CDR2 reads YNFKEQ. Methods used by the authors: Amplified reference gene primers provided the basis for estimating nucleated cell counts. TCRdb's table, derived via immunoSEQ multiplex PCR, lists solely in-frame clones and lacks some. The DNA was the basis for D and trimming; V, J and clone size are from that table. The repertoire holds around 300,000 clones, 88% seen once, with just under 9.5% in the top ten. The chain has TRBV4-2 and TRBJ1-5, with 9 bases matching TRBD1. The sequenced sample consisted of peripheral blood. The receptor was isolated from a man aged 18 to 30 with active or convalescent COVID-19. CDR3 coding DNA: TGTGCCAGCAGCCAAGAAGCAAACAGGGGGCTAAGGAGCAATCAGCCCCAGCATTTT. This translates into CASSQEANRGLRSNQPQHF.